Below are 18 T cell receptor beta chains sequenced from a single sample in a study of CD8 T cells in ankylosing spondylitis. TCRdb re-derived calls from the 5' RACE reads in MiXCR, one entry per CDR3 protein. The sample shows about 150,000 distinct CDR3 sequences, 40% to 50% of them seen only once. Sequencing was carried out using synovial fluid, either unsorted or a sorted T cell fraction (not recorded which). The receptor set was obtained from a male donor with ankylosing spondylitis.

Only a few counts were recorded for this clonotype. The chain combines TRBV15 with TRBJ2-7, with D possibly being TRBD1 (5 bases). The germline V gene has CDR1 LNHNV and CDR2 YYDKDF (reference sequence). The CDR3 extends over 13 amino acids. Trimming took 4 bases from V and 2 from J, leaving 9 bases between them. The CDR3 protein is CATSNYRTYEQYF. CDR3 nucleotides: TGTGCCACCAGCAACTACAGGACCTACGAGCAGTACTTC.

This clonotype was observed a few times. V usage is TRBV12-3 or TRBV12-4 and J usage is TRBJ2-4; 12 positions agree with TRBD2. The junction had 9 bases not matched to a gene; V was cut back by 0 bases and J by 0 bases. This CDR3 contains 20 residues. The CDR3 nucleotides are TGTGCCAGCAGTTTAGCGCTCGGGCTAGCGGGGGGGCTAGCCAAAAACATTCAGTACTTC. Its translation is CASSLALGLAGGLAKNIQYF.

Only a few counts were recorded for this clonotype. V gene TRBV3-1 combines with J gene TRBJ2-1, with 7 positions matching TRBD2. Trimming took 4 bases from V and 0 from J; bases not matched to a gene: 21. Germline CDR1 LGHDT, CDR2 YNNKEL (reference sequence). CDR3 length equals 21 residues. The DNA of the CDR3 is TGTGCCAGCAGCCTTCCTACTGATGAGACTAGCCGCCCGAACTCCTACAATGAGCAGTTCTTC. Protein product: CASSLPTDETSRPNSYNEQFF.

This sequence joins TRBV20-1 and TRBJ2-7, with 8 bases fitting TRBD1. The germline CDR1 and CDR2 sequences are DFQATT and SNEGSKA (reference sequence). This CDR3 has 17 amino acids. V lost 0 bases, J lost 1 base, and 11 bases stayed unmatched. The CDR3 loop is CSARDRVRGQASYEQYF. CDR3 coding DNA: TGCAGTGCTAGAGATCGGGTTCGGGGACAGGCTTCCTACGAGCAGTACTTC.

This clonotype was counted ten times or more. The chain carries TRBV12-3 or TRBV12-4 and TRBJ1-4; D not resolved. CDR3 length: 14 residues. Trimming stripped 8 bases from V and 7 bases from J, with 17 bases between. The CDR3: CASRLGPELEKLFF. DNA for the CDR3: TGTGCCAGCCGTCTGGGTCCTGAACTTGAAAAACTGTTTTTT.

This clonotype was counted only a few times. The chain combines TRBV12-1 with TRBJ2-2; the table's TRBD2 call for D was not verified on the DNA. TRBV12-1 has pseudogene status. This CDR3 has 15 residues. For the CDR3, the DNA is TGTGCCAGCTGGGCGGTAGCGGAGCCAACCGGGGAGCTGTTTTTT. It is translated as CASWAVAEPTGELFF.

The chain recombines TRBV27 with TRBJ2-1; 10 bases are a match to TRBD1. The CDR3 runs 13 residues. V shed 5 bases, J shed 10 bases, and the junction held 5 bases outside the gene matches. The germline CDR1 and CDR2 sequences are MNHEY and SMNVEV (reference sequence). The CDR3 here is CASSLLTGGEQFF. The CDR3 DNA sequence: TGTGCCAGCAGTCTTTTGACAGGGGGCGAGCAGTTCTTC.

The chain is built from TRBV5-1 and TRBJ1-2; weak D call: TRBD1 (6 bases). The ends were cut back, 5 bases at V and 6 bases at J, with 20 bases in the middle. The CDR3 has 15 residues. The germline CDR1 and CDR2 sequences are SGHRS and YFSETQ. The CDR3 DNA sequence: TGCGCCAGCAGTGTGGGGGATGACAGGCGTGATGGCTACACCTTC. This gives the protein CASSVGDDRRDGYTF.

J is TRBJ1-5 and V is TRBV20-1, with D perhaps matching TRBD1 (6 bases). CDR1 is DFQATT and CDR2 is SNEGSKA in the germline V gene (reference sequence). This CDR3 is 13 amino acids long. V lost 3 bases and J lost 5, with 11 bases in between. CDR3 amino acids: CSASWTAHQPQHF. The CDR3 nucleotides are TGCAGTGCTAGCTGGACAGCCCATCAGCCCCAGCATTTT.

The V and J genes are TRBV4-1 and TRBJ2-4; D not certain. The germline V gene has CDR1 MGHRA and CDR2 YSYEKL. CDR3 length: 16 residues. Trimming removed 1 base at V and 3 bases at J, with 13 bases between. CDR3 nucleotide sequence: TGCGCCAGCAGCCAAGTGTGGGGTCACGGCAAAAACATTCAGTACTTC. It is translated as CASSQVWGHGKNIQYF.

This chain links TRBV27 with TRBJ2-5; D might be TRBD2 (6 bases). CDR1 MNHEY and CDR2 SMNVEV come from the germline V gene (reference sequence). Trimming stripped 0 bases from V and 5 bases from J, with 10 bases between. This CDR3 region has 14 residues. The CDR3 DNA reads TGTGCCAGCAGTTTATCGTGGGCGGGGGAGACCCAGTACTTC. Its translation: CASSLSWAGETQYF.

The CDR3 bases are TGTGCCAGCAGTAGCCTTTGGGACACGAACACCGGGGAGCTGTTTTTT. This codes for CASSSLWDTNTGELFF. The V and J genes are TRBV12-3 or TRBV12-4 and TRBJ2-2; weak D call: TRBD1 (6 bases). The V and J ends lost 5 bases and 0 bases respectively, with 13 bases between them. This CDR3 region has 16 residues.

V is TRBV10-3 and J is TRBJ1-5; TRBD1 matches at 9 bases. The J segment lost 5 bases and the V segment lost 5 bases, leaving 10 bases of the junction unmatched. The CDR3 is 16 amino acids. The germline CDR1 and CDR2 sequences are ENHRY and SYGVKD. CDR3 sequence reads: CAISPGTGFLYQPQHF. The CDR3, as DNA: TGTGCCATCAGTCCCGGGACAGGGTTCTTATATCAGCCCCAGCATTTT.

V usage is TRBV12-3 or TRBV12-4 and J usage is TRBJ2-7, with TRBD2 identical over 7 bases. V shed 3 bases, J shed 3 bases, and the junction held 8 bases outside the gene matches. The CDR3 runs 15 residues. CDR3 DNA sequence: TGTGCCAGCAGTTTCGGTGGTCCTAGCGGCTACGAGCAGTACTTC. The encoded protein is CASSFGGPSGYEQYF.

This clonotype was observed once. The chain couples TRBV5-5 to TRBJ2-5; 10 nucleotides align to TRBD1. CDR1 is SGHKS, CDR2 YYEKEE, per germline (reference sequence). This CDR3 comprises 18 residues. V trimming: 3 bases; J trimming: 1 base; junction bases outside the gene matches: 12. The CDR3 region is CASSSPGTGEWGQETQYF. CDR3 bases: TGTGCCAGCAGCTCGCCGGGGACAGGGGAGTGGGGCCAAGAGACCCAGTACTTC.

This clonotype appeared a few times. The genes are TRBV27 and TRBJ1-2; a weak D match, TRBD1 (6 bases). In germline, CDR1 is MNHEY, CDR2 SMNVEV (reference sequence). Trimming pared 5 bases from V and 1 base from J, leaving 17 bases between. This CDR3 comprises 16 residues. The CDR3 spells CASSLGRDTLNYGYTF. CDR3 sequence (DNA): TGTGCCAGCAGTCTGGGACGGGACACCCTTAACTATGGCTACACCTTC.

The CDR3 region is CASSKGDSGANVLTF. The CDR3 DNA reads TGTGCCAGCTCAAAGGGGGACTCCGGGGCCAACGTCCTGACTTTC. This chain uses TRBV18 with TRBJ2-6; D tentatively reads TRBD1 or TRBD2 (6 bases each). Trimming stripped 5 bases from V and 4 bases from J, with 12 bases between. The CDR3 has 15 amino acids. Germline CDR1 and CDR2: KGHSH and LQKENI.

This clonotype was counted once. The CDR3 nucleotides are TGTGCCAGCAGCGGCCCTTTGGCTCCTTTGGGGATCTCAGGAGGCTACACCTTC. Protein sequence: CASSGPLAPLGISGGYTF. The gene calls are TRBV11-1 and TRBJ1-2, with no clear D. V shed 5 bases and J shed 8 bases, with 30 bases lying between them. This CDR3 contains 18 residues. The germline V gene encodes CDR1 SGHAT and CDR2 FQDESV (reference sequence). Drawing the rest from reference TRBV11-1 and TRBJ1-2, the complete variable domain is EAEVAQSPRYKITEKSQAVAFWCDPISGHATLYWYRQILGQGPELLVQFQDESVVDDSQLPKDRFSAERLKGVDSTLKIQPAELGDSAMYLCASSGPLAPLGISGGYTFGSGTRLTVV.